A selection of T cell receptor beta chains follows, all from one sample in a study of blood T cell repertoires in COVID-19. Assay: immunoSEQ multiplex PCR; the TCRdb copy retains only in-frame clones and omits some. The repertoire holds around 80,000 clones, with roughly 80% as singletons. Sequenced material: peripheral blood. Source of these receptors: an elderly woman with acute or convalescent COVID-19. CDR3s include the opening cysteine and the closing phenylalanine or tryptophan. The order of the fields is clone size, V gene, J gene, D gene, CDR3 DNA, CDR3 protein. D genes are given only for firm matches. Size is omitted from some rows. Given values are once, few, many or a class for expanded clones.

size: .
V: TRBV5-1
J: TRBJ1-4
D: TRBD1
DNA: TGCGCCAGCAGCTCAACCGGGACAGGGTATGAAAAACTGTTTTTT
CDR3: CASSSTGTGYEKLFF

size: once
V: TRBV7-9
J: TRBJ1-5
D: .
DNA: TGTGCCAGCAGCTTAGCAGGGGGAGACAATCAGCCCCAGCATTTT
CDR3: CASSLAGGDNQPQHF

size: .
V: TRBV19
J: TRBJ1-2
D: TRBD1
DNA: TGTGCCAGTAGTCGGCAGGGGGCTGGCTACACCTTC
CDR3: CASSRQGAGYTF

size: .
V: TRBV21-1
J: TRBJ2-4
D: .
DNA: TGTGCCAGCAGCAAAGTACAGGGCACAGCCAAAAACATTCAGTACTTC
CDR3: CASSKVQGTAKNIQYF

size: .
V: TRBV3-1/TRBV3-2
J: TRBJ1-3
D: TRBD1
DNA: TGTGCCAGCGGCCGGGACAGGGCTGGAAACACCATATATTTT
CDR3: CASGRDRAGNTIYF

size: .
V: TRBV21-1
J: TRBJ1-5
D: .
DNA: TGTGCCAGCCGGTCAGGACAGGGTATGATGGAGCCCCAGCATTTT
CDR3: CASRSGQGMMEPQHF

size: .
V: TRBV3-1/TRBV3-2
J: TRBJ1-2
D: .
DNA: TGTGCCAGCAGCCCCTCTGACAGAGCAGCTAACTATGGCTACACCTTC
CDR3: CASSPSDRAANYGYTF

size: .
V: TRBV6-5
J: TRBJ2-7
D: TRBD1
DNA: TGTGCCAGCAGTCGGACAGGGGCCCACGAGCAGTACTTC
CDR3: CASSRTGAHEQYF

size: .
V: TRBV19
J: TRBJ1-1
D: TRBD1
DNA: TGTGCCAGTAGTCCCCCAGACAGGGCCGCTTTCTTT
CDR3: CASSPPDRAAFF

size: .
V: TRBV6-2/TRBV6-3
J: TRBJ2-1
D: .
DNA: TGTGCCAGCAGTTACCAGGGTGAGCAGTTCTTC
CDR3: CASSYQGEQFF

size: .
V: TRBV6-5
J: TRBJ2-6
D: .
DNA: TGTGCCAGCAGTTATGACAGACGTAGGGCCAACGTCCTGACTTTC
CDR3: CASSYDRRRANVLTF

size: .
V: TRBV29-1
J: TRBJ1-4
D: TRBD1
DNA: TGCAGCGTGGCAACCGGGACAGAAAGAGGTGAAAAACTGTTTTTT
CDR3: CSVATGTERGEKLFF

size: .
V: TRBV7-2
J: TRBJ1-1
D: TRBD1
DNA: TGTGCCAGCAGCTCGGACAGGGCGAGGAACACTGAAGCTTTCTTT
CDR3: CASSSDRARNTEAFF

size: .
V: TRBV5-1
J: TRBJ2-1
D: TRBD1
DNA: TGCGCCAGCAGCTCGGCGACAGGGTCTAGGAATGAGCAGTTCTTC
CDR3: CASSSATGSRNEQFF

size: .
V: TRBV28
J: TRBJ2-7
D: TRBD1
DNA: TGTGCCAGCAGCTGGGGGACAGGGCCCAACGAGCAGTACTTC
CDR3: CASSWGTGPNEQYF

size: few
V: TRBV19
J: TRBJ1-4
D: TRBD1
DNA: TGTGCCAGTAGTTCAAGGACAGGCCCAATTGAAAAACTGTTTTTT
CDR3: CASSSRTGPIEKLFF

size: .
V: TRBV6-5
J: TRBJ1-1
D: TRBD1
DNA: TGTGCCAGCAGGAAGGGACAGGGGTTGTGGACTGAAGCTTTCTTT
CDR3: CASRKGQGLWTEAFF

size: .
V: TRBV3-1/TRBV3-2
J: TRBJ2-6
D: .
DNA: TGTGCCAGCAGCCCCGCGTGGGCCTCTGGGGCCAACGTCCTGACTTTC
CDR3: CASSPAWASGANVLTF

size: .
V: TRBV6-1
J: TRBJ1-2
D: TRBD1
DNA: TGTGCCAGCAGTGAGGGACAGGTCTACTATGGCTACACCTTC
CDR3: CASSEGQVYYGYTF

size: .
V: TRBV5-1
J: TRBJ1-1
D: TRBD1
DNA: TGCGCCAGCAGCTCCTCTTTCTTAGCGACAGGGGGCACTGAAGCTTTCTTT
CDR3: CASSSSFLATGGTEAFF

size: .
V: TRBV5-1
J: TRBJ1-6
D: .
DNA: TGCGCCAGCAGCTTGGAACCGGGGGAGAATTCACCCCTCCACTTT
CDR3: CASSLEPGENSPLHF

size: .
V: TRBV6-5
J: TRBJ1-5
D: TRBD1
DNA: TGTGCCAGCACCTACGGGGACAGAACTCAGCCCCAGCATTTT
CDR3: CASTYGDRTQPQHF

size: .
V: TRBV3-1/TRBV3-2
J: TRBJ1-1
D: .
DNA: TGTGCCAGCAGCCAAGAGGCTAGTGAAGCTTTCTTT
CDR3: CASSQEASEAFF

size: .
V: TRBV5-1
J: TRBJ2-3
D: .
DNA: TGCGCCAGCAGCTTGGATGTAGGGGGAACAGATACGCAGTATTTT
CDR3: CASSLDVGGTDTQYF

size: once
V: TRBV11-3
J: TRBJ2-1
D: TRBD2
DNA: TGTGCCAGCAGCTTACAACTAGCGGGGGGACCCTACAATGAGCAGTTCTTC
CDR3: CASSLQLAGGPYNEQFF

size: .
V: TRBV24-1
J: TRBJ2-7
D: TRBD1
DNA: TGTGCCACCAGTGACGGACAGGGAATTGTCTCCAAGCAGTACTTC
CDR3: CATSDGQGIVSKQYF

size: few
V: TRBV30
J: TRBJ1-2
D: TRBD1
DNA: TGTGCCTGGACTCCGGACAGGGATGGCTACACCTTC
CDR3: CAWTPDRDGYTF

size: .
V: TRBV14
J: TRBJ2-7
D: .
DNA: TGTGCCAGCAGCCAGGCCATCGAGCAGTACTTC
CDR3: CASSQAIEQYF

size: .
V: TRBV19
J: TRBJ1-1
D: .
DNA: TGTGCCAGTAGTTCTCGGGGGGCGAACACTGAAGCTTTCTTT
CDR3: CASSSRGANTEAFF

size: once
V: TRBV4-1
J: TRBJ1-1
D: .
DNA: TGCGCCAGCAGCCAAAGGGAGGGTATGAACACTGAAGCTTTCTTT
CDR3: CASSQREGMNTEAFF

size: .
V: TRBV27
J: TRBJ2-3
D: TRBD2
DNA: TGTGCCAGCAGCCCGGGACTAGCGGGGGTAGATACGCAGTATTTT
CDR3: CASSPGLAGVDTQYF

size: .
V: TRBV18
J: TRBJ2-4
D: TRBD1
DNA: TGTGCCAGCTCACCCTCAGGGACAGGGACGACCAAAAACATTCAGTACTTC
CDR3: CASSPSGTGTTKNIQYF

size: .
V: TRBV24-1
J: TRBJ1-6
D: .
DNA: TGTGCCACCAGTGTCACGGGTTTGGTCCAAAGCTCCTATAATTCACCCCTCCACTTT
CDR3: CATSVTGLVQSSYNSPLHF

size: .
V: TRBV19
J: TRBJ1-5
D: TRBD1
DNA: TGTGCCACTCTCTCTGGCCAGGGGGCACAGAGCAATCAGCCCCAGCATTTT
CDR3: CATLSGQGAQSNQPQHF

size: once
V: TRBV25-1
J: TRBJ1-5
D: .
DNA: TGTGCCAGCAGTGAATTCGGAGGGGTCGGCAATCAGCCCCAGCATTTT
CDR3: CASSEFGGVGNQPQHF

size: .
V: TRBV7-9
J: TRBJ1-1
D: TRBD1
DNA: TGTGCCAGCAGCTCCGGGACAGGGAACACTGAAGCTTTCTTT
CDR3: CASSSGTGNTEAFF

size: .
V: TRBV7-7
J: TRBJ2-3
D: .
DNA: TGTGCTAGCAGCTTAGGGACACAGGGAGATACGCAGTATTTT
CDR3: CASSLGTQGDTQYF

size: .
V: TRBV7-2
J: TRBJ1-5
D: .
DNA: TGTGCCAGCAGCCCACAGGGCCAGCCCCAGCATTTT
CDR3: CASSPQGQPQHF

size: .
V: TRBV19
J: TRBJ1-1
D: TRBD1
DNA: TGTGCCAGTAGTAAGGGACAGGGGCGGAACACTGAAGCTTTCTTT
CDR3: CASSKGQGRNTEAFF

size: .
V: TRBV19
J: TRBJ1-2
D: .
DNA: TGTGCCAGTAGTATCGGGAGGGGCGCGGACTATGGCTACACCTTC
CDR3: CASSIGRGADYGYTF

size: .
V: TRBV29-1
J: TRBJ2-1
D: .
DNA: TGCAGCGTTGCCCCAGGGAATGAGCAGTTCTTC
CDR3: CSVAPGNEQFF

size: .
V: TRBV2
J: TRBJ1-5
D: .
DNA: TGTGCCAGCAGTGATCCATTCAATCAGCCCCAGCATTTT
CDR3: CASSDPFNQPQHF

size: .
V: TRBV30
J: TRBJ1-4
D: .
DNA: TGTGCCTGGAGTGTCCAGGCCCAAAATGAAAAACTGTTTTTT
CDR3: CAWSVQAQNEKLFF

size: .
V: TRBV27
J: TRBJ1-4
D: .
DNA: TGTGCCAGCAGTTTATCGAGGGTGCTGAGTGAAAAACTGTTTTTT
CDR3: CASSLSRVLSEKLFF

size: .
V: TRBV9
J: TRBJ2-1
D: TRBD1
DNA: TGTGCCAGCAGCGTTCCGACAGGGGGCGGGACTAGGGAGCAGTTCTTC
CDR3: CASSVPTGGGTREQFF

size: once
V: TRBV7-3
J: TRBJ2-3
D: TRBD2
DNA: TGTGCCAGCAGCTTCGAGCTAGCGGGGGGCAGGGATACGCAGTATTTT
CDR3: CASSFELAGGRDTQYF

size: .
V: TRBV7-3
J: TRBJ2-6
D: .
DNA: TGTGCCAGCAGCTTACCGGGGGCCAACGTCCTGACTTTC
CDR3: CASSLPGANVLTF

size: .
V: TRBV5-6
J: TRBJ1-4
D: .
DNA: TGTGCCAGCAGCTTATTTGACAGTAATGAAAAACTGTTTTTT
CDR3: CASSLFDSNEKLFF

size: .
V: TRBV11-2
J: TRBJ1-1
D: TRBD1
DNA: TGTGCCAGCAGACGACAGGGGACTATGAACACTGAAGCTTTCTTT
CDR3: CASRRQGTMNTEAFF